These T cell receptor beta chains were read from a single sample in a study of cytomegalovirus exposure and HLA in healthy donors. Some clones are missing from TCRdb's copy, which holds only in-frame ones; the method was immunoSEQ multiplex PCR. The sample shows approximately 110,000 clones, approximately 80% of them seen only once. Input material: PBMCs. These receptors all come from a female donor in good health and CMV-seropositive. CDR3s include the opening cysteine and the closing phenylalanine or tryptophan. D genes are given only for firm matches. For some rows the clone size is stated as once, few or many, or as a class when expanded; others skip it.

clone_size | j_call | v_call | d_call | cdr3_aa | cdr3_nt
NA | TRBJ1-5 | TRBV4-2 | NA | CASSQVGVSNQPQHF | TGTGCCAGCAGCCAAGTAGGGGTTAGCAATCAGCCCCAGCATTTT
NA | TRBJ1-1 | TRBV19 | TRBD1 | CASSSRGQGNTEAFF | TGTGCCAGTAGTAGCCGGGGACAGGGGAACACTGAAGCTTTCTTT
NA | TRBJ1-2 | TRBV5-1 | TRBD1 | CASTGQGNYGYTF | TGCGCCAGCACTGGACAGGGGAACTATGGCTACACCTTC
NA | TRBJ2-5 | TRBV5-1 | NA | CASSFLGALGETQYF | TGCGCCAGCAGTTTTCTGGGGGCGTTGGGTGAGACCCAGTACTTC
NA | TRBJ2-7 | TRBV28 | TRBD2 | CASSGLAVSSYEQYF | TGTGCCAGCAGTGGACTAGCGGTAAGCTCCTACGAGCAGTACTTC
NA | TRBJ2-4 | TRBV11-2 | NA | CASSLSRGIWYF | TGTGCCAGCAGCTTATCCCGGGGGATTTGGTACTTC
NA | TRBJ2-7 | TRBV5-4 | TRBD2 | CASSFGDSGGTYEQYF | TGTGCCAGCAGCTTTGGGGATAGCGGGGGGACTTACGAGCAGTACTTC
once | TRBJ1-2 | TRBV6-6 | TRBD1 | CASTEQGARGGYTF | TGTGCCAGCACTGAACAGGGGGCGCGGGGTGGCTACACCTTC
once | TRBJ1-6 | TRBV27 | TRBD1 | CASRSNRGKNSPLHF | TGTGCCAGCAGATCAAACAGGGGAAAGAATTCACCCCTCCACTTT
NA | TRBJ2-2 | TRBV27 | TRBD2 | CASSKGLATGELFF | TGTGCCAGCAGTAAGGGACTAGCAACCGGGGAGCTGTTTTTT
NA | TRBJ1-3 | TRBV7-2 | TRBD1 | CASSSGGGFSGNTIYF | TGTGCCAGCAGCTCTGGAGGGGGCTTCTCTGGAAACACCATATATTTT
NA | TRBJ1-2 | TRBV7-3 | NA | CASSLAGDTPRRVYGYTF | TGTGCCAGCAGCTTAGCCGGGGACACCCCGAGGCGGGTGTATGGCTACACCTTC
NA | TRBJ1-5 | TRBV15 | TRBD1 | CATSRRGGSNQPQHF | TGTGCCACCAGCAGACGAGGGGGCAGCAATCAGCCCCAGCATTTT
NA | TRBJ1-3 | TRBV19 | TRBD1 | CASSISGTASGNTIYF | TGTGCCAGTAGTATATCCGGGACAGCTTCTGGAAACACCATATATTTT
NA | TRBJ2-3 | TRBV4-1 | NA | CASSPSGDATDTQYF | TGCGCCAGCAGCCCCAGCGGAGACGCCACAGATACGCAGTATTTT
NA | TRBJ2-2 | TRBV19 | TRBD2 | CASSISRLAGNTGELFF | TGTGCCAGTAGTATATCGAGGCTAGCGGGAAACACCGGGGAGCTGTTTTTT
NA | TRBJ2-5 | TRBV27 | TRBD2 | CASSLLAGGQETQYF | TGTGCCAGCAGTTTACTAGCGGGAGGGCAAGAGACCCAGTACTTC
NA | TRBJ2-1 | TRBV10-3 | NA | CAIKGSERGPANEQFF | TGTGCCATCAAGGGGTCGGAAAGGGGCCCGGCGAATGAGCAGTTCTTC
NA | TRBJ1-1 | TRBV14 | NA | CASSPLPGRAAGTEAFF | TGTGCCAGCAGCCCTCTTCCGGGCAGGGCAGCGGGTACTGAAGCTTTCTTT
NA | TRBJ2-2 | TRBV10-3 | TRBD1 | CAITPRGPNTGELFF | TGTGCCATCACCCCTAGGGGGCCTAACACCGGGGAGCTGTTTTTT
few | TRBJ2-3 | TRBV7-9 | TRBD1 | CASSLVGQGADTQYF | TGTGCCAGCAGCTTAGTTGGGCAGGGGGCTGATACGCAGTATTTT